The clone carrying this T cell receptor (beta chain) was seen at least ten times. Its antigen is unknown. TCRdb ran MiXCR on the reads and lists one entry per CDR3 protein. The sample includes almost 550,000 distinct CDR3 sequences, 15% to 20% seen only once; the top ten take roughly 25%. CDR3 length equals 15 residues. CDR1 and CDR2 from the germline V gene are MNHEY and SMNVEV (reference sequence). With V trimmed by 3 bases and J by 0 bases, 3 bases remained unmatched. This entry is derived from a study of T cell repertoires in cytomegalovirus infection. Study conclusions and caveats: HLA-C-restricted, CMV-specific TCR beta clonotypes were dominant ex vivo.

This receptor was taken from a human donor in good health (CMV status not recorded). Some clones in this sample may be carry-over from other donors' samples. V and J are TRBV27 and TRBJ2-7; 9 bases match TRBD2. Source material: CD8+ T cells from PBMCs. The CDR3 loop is CASSFGGRGSYEQYF. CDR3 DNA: TGTGCCAGCAGTTTTGGCGGGAGGGGCTCCTACGAGCAGTACTTC.